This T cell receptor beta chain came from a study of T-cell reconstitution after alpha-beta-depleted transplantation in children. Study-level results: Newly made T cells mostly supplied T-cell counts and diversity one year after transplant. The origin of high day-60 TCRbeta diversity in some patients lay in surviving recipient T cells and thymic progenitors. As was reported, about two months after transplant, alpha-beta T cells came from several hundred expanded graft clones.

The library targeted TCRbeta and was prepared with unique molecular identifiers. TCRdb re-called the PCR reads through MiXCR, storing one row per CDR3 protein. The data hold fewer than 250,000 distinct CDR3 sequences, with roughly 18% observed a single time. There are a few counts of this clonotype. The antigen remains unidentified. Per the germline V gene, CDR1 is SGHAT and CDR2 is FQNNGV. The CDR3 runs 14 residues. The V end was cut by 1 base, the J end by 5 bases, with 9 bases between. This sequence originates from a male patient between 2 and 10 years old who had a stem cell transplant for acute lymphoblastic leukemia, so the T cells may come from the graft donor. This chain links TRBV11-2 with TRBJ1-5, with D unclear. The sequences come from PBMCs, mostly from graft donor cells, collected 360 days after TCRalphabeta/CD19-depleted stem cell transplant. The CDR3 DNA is TGTGCCAGCAGCTTAGGGTTTGGATATCAGCCCCAGCATTTT. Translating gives CASSLGFGYQPQHF.